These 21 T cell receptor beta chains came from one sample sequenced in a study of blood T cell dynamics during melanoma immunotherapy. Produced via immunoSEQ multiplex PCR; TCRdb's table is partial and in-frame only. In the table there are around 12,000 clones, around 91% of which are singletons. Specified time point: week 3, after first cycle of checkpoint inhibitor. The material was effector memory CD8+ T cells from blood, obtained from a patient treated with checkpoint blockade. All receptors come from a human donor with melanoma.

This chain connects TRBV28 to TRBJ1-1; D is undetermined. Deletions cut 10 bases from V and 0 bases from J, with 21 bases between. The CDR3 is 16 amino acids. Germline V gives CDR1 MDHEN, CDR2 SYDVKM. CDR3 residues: CATQVKRALMNTEAFF. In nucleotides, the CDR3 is TGTGCCACTCAAGTTAAGAGGGCCCTCATGAACACTGAAGCTTTCTTT.

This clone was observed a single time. CDR3 protein: CASSDWGGTEAFF. CDR3 in DNA: TGTGCCAGCAGTGACTGGGGGGGGACTGAAGCTTTCTTT. V is TRBV6-4 and J is TRBJ1-1; TRBD1 might be the D (5 bases). In germline, CDR1 is MRHNA, CDR2 SNTAGT. V was trimmed by 1 base and J by 5 bases, leaving 8 bases between them. The CDR3 has 13 residues.

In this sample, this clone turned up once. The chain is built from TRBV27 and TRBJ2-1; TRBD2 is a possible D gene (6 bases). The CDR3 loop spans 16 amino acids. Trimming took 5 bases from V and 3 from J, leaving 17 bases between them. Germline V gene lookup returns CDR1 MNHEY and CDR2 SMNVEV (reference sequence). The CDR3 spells CASSPMTRIGYNEQFF. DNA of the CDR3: TGTGCCAGCAGTCCGATGACTAGGATTGGCTACAATGAGCAGTTCTTC.

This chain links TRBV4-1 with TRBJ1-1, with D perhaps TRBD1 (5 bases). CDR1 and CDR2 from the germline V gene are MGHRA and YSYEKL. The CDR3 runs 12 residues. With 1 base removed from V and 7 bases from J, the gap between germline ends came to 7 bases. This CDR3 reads CASSQGGREAFF. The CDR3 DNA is TGCGCCAGCAGCCAAGGGGGACGTGAAGCTTTCTTT.

CDR3 in amino acids: CASSSDRSSYEQYF. The CDR3 DNA is TGTGCCAGCAGCTCTGACCGAAGCTCCTACGAGCAGTACTTC. V is TRBV7-8 and J is TRBJ2-7; no definite D call. CDR3 size: 14 residues. Deletions cut 4 bases from V and 0 bases from J, with 10 bases between. Germline CDR1 reads SGHVS; CDR2 reads FQNEAQ.

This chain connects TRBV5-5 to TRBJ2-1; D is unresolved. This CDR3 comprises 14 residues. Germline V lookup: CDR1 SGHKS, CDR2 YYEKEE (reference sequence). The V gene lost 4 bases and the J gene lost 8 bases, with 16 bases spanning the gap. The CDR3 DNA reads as TGTGCCAGCAGCACGACGCCCTCATTCGATGAGCAGTTCTTC. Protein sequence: CASSTTPSFDEQFF.

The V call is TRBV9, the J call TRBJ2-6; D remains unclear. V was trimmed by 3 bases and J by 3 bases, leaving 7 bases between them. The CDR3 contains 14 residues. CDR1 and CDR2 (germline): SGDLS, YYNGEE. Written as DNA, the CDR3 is TGTGCCAGCAGCGACTCGCTTGGGGCCAACGTCCTGACTTTC. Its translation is CASSDSLGANVLTF.

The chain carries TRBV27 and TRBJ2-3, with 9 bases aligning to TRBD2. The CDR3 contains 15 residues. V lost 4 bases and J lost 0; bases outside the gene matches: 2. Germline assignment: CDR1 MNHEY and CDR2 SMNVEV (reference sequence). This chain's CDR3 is CASSSGTSSTDTQYF. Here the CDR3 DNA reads TGTGCCAGCAGTTCTGGGACTAGCAGCACAGATACGCAGTATTTT.

The CDR3 DNA follows: TGTGCCAGCAGCCTGGGACAGGGGGCAAGACAGCCCCAGCATTTT. This codes for CASSLGQGARQPQHF. The genes are TRBV7-8 and TRBJ1-5; TRBD1 matches at 12 bases. The CDR3 sequence is 15 residues long. The V and J ends lost 5 bases and 7 bases, in that order; junction bases with no gene match: 6. The V gene's germline CDR1 is SGHVS and CDR2 FQNEAQ.

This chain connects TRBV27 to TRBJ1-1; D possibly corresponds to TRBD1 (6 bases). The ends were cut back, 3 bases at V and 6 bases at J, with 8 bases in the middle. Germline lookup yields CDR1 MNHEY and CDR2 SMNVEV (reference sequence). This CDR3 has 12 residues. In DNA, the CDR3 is TGTGCCAGCAGTTTCCCAGGGGCTGAAGCTTTCTTT. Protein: CASSFPGAEAFF.

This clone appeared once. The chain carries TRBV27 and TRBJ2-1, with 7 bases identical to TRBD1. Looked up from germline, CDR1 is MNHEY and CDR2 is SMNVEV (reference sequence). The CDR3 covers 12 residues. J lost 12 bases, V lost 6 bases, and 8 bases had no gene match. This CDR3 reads CASSIGTVGQFF. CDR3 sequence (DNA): TGTGCCAGCAGCATCGGGACAGTCGGGCAGTTCTTC.

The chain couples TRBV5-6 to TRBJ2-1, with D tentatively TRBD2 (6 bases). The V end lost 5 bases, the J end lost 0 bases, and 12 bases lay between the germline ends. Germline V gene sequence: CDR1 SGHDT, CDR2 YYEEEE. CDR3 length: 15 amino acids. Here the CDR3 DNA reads TGTGCCAGCAGTCCGGGACTCAGCTCCTACAATGAGCAGTTCTTC. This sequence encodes CASSPGLSSYNEQFF. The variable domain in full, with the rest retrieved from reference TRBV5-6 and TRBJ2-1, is DAGVTQSPTHLIKTRGQQVTLRCSPKSGHDTVSWYQQALGQGPQFIFQYYEEEERQRGNFPDRFSGHQFPNYSSELNVNALLLGDSALYLCASSPGLSSYNEQFFGPGTRLTVL.

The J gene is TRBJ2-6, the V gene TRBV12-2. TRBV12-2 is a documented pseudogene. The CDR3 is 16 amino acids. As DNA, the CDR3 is TGTGCAAGTCGCTTACAAAGGGTCTCTGGGGCCAACGTCCTGACTTTC. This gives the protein CASRLQRVSGANVLTF.

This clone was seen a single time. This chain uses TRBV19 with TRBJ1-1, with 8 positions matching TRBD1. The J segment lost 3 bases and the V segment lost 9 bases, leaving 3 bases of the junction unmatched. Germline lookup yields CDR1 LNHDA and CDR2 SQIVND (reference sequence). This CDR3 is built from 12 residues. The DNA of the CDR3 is TGTGCCAGCAAGACAGGGGACACTGAAGCTTTCTTT. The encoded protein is CASKTGDTEAFF.

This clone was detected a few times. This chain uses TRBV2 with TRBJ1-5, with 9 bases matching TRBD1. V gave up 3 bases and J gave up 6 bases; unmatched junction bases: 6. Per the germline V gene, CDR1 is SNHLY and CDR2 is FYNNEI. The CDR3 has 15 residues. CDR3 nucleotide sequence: TGTGCCAGCAGTGACAGACAGGGGGTGTTTCAGCCCCAGCATTTT. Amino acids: CASSDRQGVFQPQHF. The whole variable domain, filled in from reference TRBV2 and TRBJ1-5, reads EPEVTQTPSHQVTQMGQEVILRCVPISNHLYFYWYRQILGQKVEFLVSFYNNEISEKSEIFDDQFSVERPDGSNFTLKIRSTKLEDSAMYFCASSDRQGVFQPQHFGDGTRLSIL.

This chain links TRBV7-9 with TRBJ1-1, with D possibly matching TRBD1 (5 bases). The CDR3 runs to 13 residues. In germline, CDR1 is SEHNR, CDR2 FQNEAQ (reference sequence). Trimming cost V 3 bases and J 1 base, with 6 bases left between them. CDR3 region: CASSFQGNTEAFF. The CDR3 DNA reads TGTGCCAGCAGCTTCCAGGGGAACACTGAAGCTTTCTTT.

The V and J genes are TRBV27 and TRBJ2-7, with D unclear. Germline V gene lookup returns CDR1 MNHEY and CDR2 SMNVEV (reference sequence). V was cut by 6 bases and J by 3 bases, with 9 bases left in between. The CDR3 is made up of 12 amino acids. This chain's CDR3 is CASSHTHYEQYF. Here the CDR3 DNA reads TGTGCCAGCAGCCACACCCACTACGAGCAGTACTTC.

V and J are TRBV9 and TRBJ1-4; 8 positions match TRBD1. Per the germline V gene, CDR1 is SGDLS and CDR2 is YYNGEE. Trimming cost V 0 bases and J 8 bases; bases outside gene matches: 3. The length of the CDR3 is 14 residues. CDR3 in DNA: TGTGCCAGCAGCGTAGGGCAGGGGGCGGAAAAACTGTTTTTT. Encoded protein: CASSVGQGAEKLFF. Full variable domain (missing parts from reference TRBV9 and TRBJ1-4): DSGVTQTPKHLITATGQRVTLRCSPRSGDLSVYWYQQSLDQGLQFLIQYYNGEERAKGNILERFSAQQFPDLHSELNLSSLELGDSALYFCASSVGQGAEKLFFGSGTQLSVL.

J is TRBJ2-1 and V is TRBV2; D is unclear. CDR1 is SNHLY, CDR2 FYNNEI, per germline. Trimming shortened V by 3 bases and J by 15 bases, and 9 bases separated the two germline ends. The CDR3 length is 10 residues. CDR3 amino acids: CASSDPFPFF. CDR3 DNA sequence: TGTGCCAGCAGTGACCCTTTCCCGTTCTTC.

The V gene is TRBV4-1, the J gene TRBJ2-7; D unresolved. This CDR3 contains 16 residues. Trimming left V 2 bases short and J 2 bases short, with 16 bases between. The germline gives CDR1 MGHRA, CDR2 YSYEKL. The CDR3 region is CASSQTSPPQAYEQYF. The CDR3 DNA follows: TGCGCCAGCAGCCAAACCAGCCCTCCCCAAGCCTACGAGCAGTACTTC.

Written as DNA, the CDR3 is TGTGCCACCAGCAGAGATCTCGAGGGCAAGGGATCCTACGAGCAGTACTTC. Translated: CATSRDLEGKGSYEQYF. This sequence joins TRBV15 and TRBJ2-7; a possible D gene is TRBD2 (5 bases). Trimming cost V 0 bases and J 1 base, with 16 bases left between them. From germline, CDR1 is LNHNV and CDR2 YYDKDF (reference sequence). This CDR3 has 17 residues.